The sequence of this T cell receptor (beta chain) was determined in a study of tumor-infiltrating lymphocytes in primary liver carcinoma. Overall study: The tumors, T1-T3 N0M0 lesions, were roughly 4.2 to 11 cm across.

The researchers produced TCR beta cDNA from approximately 550 ng total RNA with a constant-region primer. Three nested multiplex PCR rounds, a slightly modified ARM-PCR, produced the libraries for TCR beta. The study ran its first two PCR rounds for roughly 11 cycles each, using TRBV1-TRBV30 forward primers and a C-beta reverse primer. TCRdb reprocessed the multiplex PCR reads via MiXCR and lists one record per CDR3 protein. The repertoire holds 55,000 to 70,000 distinct CDR3 sequences, about two thirds seen once, with 55% to 70% in the top ten. The source material, 20-30 mg of unsorted bulk tissue, was used to co-extract RNA and DNA. Uniformly, tumor samples exhibited a viable tumor cell fraction exceeding 80%. The CDR3 is 18 amino acids. CDR1 and CDR2 from the germline V gene are LGHNA and YNFKEQ. With 9 bases clipped from V and 5 bases from J, the junction kept 17 bases outside the gene matches.

Of note for this clonotype: Its antigen remains unidentified.

Study findings and constraints: Whereas tumor region pairs overlapped more, tumor-adjacent and tumor-blood pairs overlapped less.

Input material: liver tumor tissue from sampling region 2. Subset given: tumor region T2, inferior pole. The clonotype was recovered from a man aged 35 to 55 with primary liver carcinoma and hepatitis B virus infection. The J gene is TRBJ2-7, the V gene TRBV4-2, with 15 bases aligning to TRBD2. The CDR3 here is CASSGKQGLAGGPHEQYF. The CDR3 DNA sequence: TGTGCCAGTAGTGGAAAACAGGGACTAGCGGGAGGCCCACACGAGCAGTACTTC.